The 18 T cell receptor beta chains reported below all come from one sample, sequenced in a study of CD8 T cells in Susac syndrome. Random hexamers were used to reverse transcribe the RNA input (roughly 0.5 to 1 ug). MiXCR was run by TCRdb on the immunoSEQ multiplex PCR reads, yielding one entry per CDR3 protein. This sample has some 260,000 distinct CDR3 sequences, with 70% to 90% found just once. The sequencing input was CD8+ T cells from PBMCs. These receptors all come from a human donor with multiple sclerosis.

This clonotype was seen a single time. The rearrangement joins TRBV7-3 to TRBJ2-3, with 9 bases matching TRBD2. CDR1 and CDR2 from the germline V gene are SGHTA and FQGTGA. Losses at the gene ends were 1 base for V and 0 bases for J; bases not matched to a gene: 2. CDR3 length: 16 amino acids. Here the CDR3 reads CASSLNLAGSTDTQYF. In DNA, the CDR3 is TGTGCCAGCAGCTTAAATCTAGCGGGGAGCACAGATACGCAGTATTTT.

This clonotype showed up just a few times. The chain is built from TRBV6-1 and TRBJ2-7; 7 bases agree with TRBD2. Germline values: CDR1 MNHNS, CDR2 SASEGT. J was trimmed by 5 bases and V by 11 bases; bases with no gene match: 12. The CDR3 has 13 residues. This CDR3 is CAPERAGEDEQYF. DNA for the CDR3: TGTGCCCCTGAGAGGGCGGGAGAAGACGAGCAGTACTTC.

This clonotype has a single count. The chain has TRBV28 and TRBJ2-2, with D perhaps assigned TRBD1 or TRBD2 (5 bases each). CDR3 length: 14 residues. In germline, CDR1 is MDHEN, CDR2 SYDVKM. V was trimmed by 3 bases and J by 6 bases, leaving 11 bases between them. The CDR3 here is CASSFGAWAGELFF. The CDR3 DNA sequence: TGTGCCAGCAGTTTCGGGGCATGGGCCGGGGAGCTGTTTTTT. The variable domain in full, with the rest retrieved from reference TRBV28 and TRBJ2-2, is DVKVTQSSRYLVKRTGEKVFLECVQDMDHENMFWYRQDPGLGLRLIYFSYDVKMKEKGDIPEGYSVSREKKERFSLILESASTNQTSMYLCASSFGAWAGELFFGEGSRLTVL.

V gene TRBV7-9 combines with J gene TRBJ2-1; D perhaps matches TRBD1 (6 bases). The V end lost 1 base, the J end lost 3 bases, and 13 bases lay between the germline ends. CDR1 and CDR2 (germline): SEHNR, FQNEAQ (reference sequence). CDR3 length: 16 amino acids. CDR3 residues: CASSLGLRGLYNEQFF. In DNA form, the CDR3 reads TGTGCCAGCAGCTTAGGTCTCAGGGGCCTCTACAATGAGCAGTTCTTC.

V is TRBV27 and J is TRBJ2-1; 16 bases are a match to TRBD2. Germline CDR1 MNHEY, CDR2 SMNVEV (reference sequence). There are 18 residues in the CDR3. Trimming removed 2 bases from V and 8 bases from J; junction bases left unmatched: 9. As DNA, the CDR3 is TGTGCCAGCAGTTTACTGTCCGGGACTAGCGGGAGGGCCTATGAGCAGTTCTTC. Amino acids: CASSLLSGTSGRAYEQFF.

The V gene is TRBV25-1, the J gene TRBJ2-5; TRBD1 aligns across 8 bases. The CDR3 sequence is 14 residues long. Germline CDR1 and CDR2: MGHDK and SYGVNS. The J segment lost 5 bases and the V segment lost 5 bases, leaving 7 bases of the junction unmatched. CDR3 loop: CASSRQGWWETQYF. DNA of the CDR3: TGTGCCAGCAGTCGACAGGGGTGGTGGGAGACCCAGTACTTC.

This chain uses TRBV6-5 with TRBJ2-5; tentative D call: TRBD1 (5 bases). V gave up 4 bases and J gave up 1 base, with 10 bases separating them. CDR1 and CDR2 (germline): MNHEY, SVGAGI. The CDR3 has 14 residues. The CDR3 nucleotides are TGTGCCAGCAGTTTTCAGGGATCCCAAGAGACCCAGTACTTC. As protein: CASSFQGSQETQYF.

This chain links TRBV28 with TRBJ1-4, with a tentative D call TRBD1 (6 bases). The CDR3 has 16 amino acids. CDR1 is MDHEN and CDR2 is SYDVKM in the germline V gene. V was cut by 4 bases and J by 4 bases, with 16 bases left in between. CDR3 nucleotides: TGTGCCAGCAGTTCCCCTCGGAGGGGGGGTAATGAAAAACTGTTTTTT. Its protein product is CASSSPRRGGNEKLFF.

The J gene is TRBJ2-1, the V gene TRBV27; tentative D call: TRBD2 (5 bases). Trimming cost V 7 bases and J 3 bases, with 13 bases left between them. CDR1 and CDR2 from the germline V gene are MNHEY and SMNVEV (reference sequence). The CDR3 consists of 14 residues. The CDR3 DNA sequence: TGTGCCAGCAAACCGGCGGGCCACTACAATGAGCAGTTCTTC. It codes for CASKPAGHYNEQFF.

The V gene is TRBV2, the J gene TRBJ2-7; D may match TRBD1 or TRBD2 (5 bases each). V dropped 6 bases and J dropped 4 bases, with 10 bases sitting between them. This CDR3 has 12 residues. Per the germline V gene, CDR1 is SNHLY and CDR2 is FYNNEI. In DNA, the CDR3 is TGTGCCAGCAGACAGGACTTTTACGAGCAGTACTTC. Protein product: CASRQDFYEQYF.

The CDR3 nucleotides read TGTGCCAGCAGCCAGGCCGGGGAAAACGCCGAGCAGTACTTC. Amino acid sequence: CASSQAGENAEQYF. This chain connects TRBV3-1 to TRBJ2-7; a possible D gene is TRBD2 (5 bases). Germline V gene lookup returns CDR1 LGHDT and CDR2 YNNKEL (reference sequence). Trimming removed 3 bases at V and 6 bases at J, with 15 bases between. The CDR3 extends over 14 amino acids.

The gene calls are TRBV9 and TRBJ1-2; D gene uncertain. Germline V gene sequence: CDR1 SGDLS, CDR2 YYNGEE. This CDR3 spans 11 amino acids. Between the trimmed V and J ends, which lost 6 bases and 8 bases, there was a span of 11 bases. CDR3 DNA sequence: TGTGCCAGCAACTCAATAATGGGCTACACCTTC. Protein: CASNSIMGYTF.

This rearrangement joins TRBV20-1 to TRBJ1-4, with D unresolved. The CDR3 contains 16 residues. Germline assignment: CDR1 DFQATT and CDR2 SNEGSKA (reference sequence). With 0 bases removed from V and 0 bases from J, the gap between germline ends came to 11 bases. The CDR3 nucleotides are TGCAGTGCTAGAGATTTGCAAGCCGCAACTAATGAAAAACTGTTTTTT. This codes for CSARDLQAATNEKLFF.

This sequence joins TRBV7-3 and TRBJ2-1; D possibly corresponds to TRBD2 (7 bases). Trimming cost V 5 bases and J 3 bases, with 17 bases left between them. The CDR3 extends over 16 amino acids. Germline lookup yields CDR1 SGHTA and CDR2 FQGTGA. The CDR3, as DNA: TGTGCCAGCAGCACCAATAGGGGGAGGGGCTACAATGAGCAGTTCTTC. It yields the protein CASSTNRGRGYNEQFF.

The chain couples TRBV7-9 to TRBJ2-5, with D perhaps matching TRBD2 (7 bases). The germline gives CDR1 SEHNR, CDR2 FQNEAQ (reference sequence). Trimming shortened V by 5 bases and J by 0 bases, and 16 bases separated the two germline ends. The CDR3 totals 16 residues. The CDR3, as DNA: TGTGCCAGCAGCGGTCGTGGGGGGGCGAACCAAGAGACCCAGTACTTC. The encoded protein is CASSGRGGANQETQYF.

The J gene is TRBJ2-7, the V gene TRBV10-3; no firm D call. The CDR3 is 11 amino acids. Germline values: CDR1 ENHRY, CDR2 SYGVKD. V dropped 8 bases and J dropped 2 bases, with 7 bases sitting between them. The CDR3 loop is CAISDPYEQYF. CDR3 bases: TGTGCCATCTCCGACCCCTACGAGCAGTACTTC.

Comments on this clonotype: A junction boundary mismatches the germline segment, possibly from a read error. The gene calls are TRBV9 and TRBJ2-3; TRBD2 might be the D (5 bases). CDR1 and CDR2 from the germline V gene are SGDLS and YYNGEE. This CDR3 region has 15 residues. The CDR3 sequence: CAGSASGNGRDTQYF. CDR3 DNA sequence: TGTGCCGGCAGCGCAAGCGGAAACGGCAGGGATACGCAGTATTTT.

This sequence joins TRBV10-3 and TRBJ2-1; 8 positions agree with TRBD2. The CDR3 sequence is 16 residues long. V shed 4 bases and J 10 bases; nucleotides not matched to a gene: 15. The germline gives CDR1 ENHRY, CDR2 SYGVKD. The CDR3: CAISGGSGAGQGEQFF. Written as DNA, the CDR3 is TGTGCCATCAGTGGTGGTAGCGGGGCAGGCCAGGGGGAGCAGTTCTTC.